These 3 T cell receptor beta chains were all obtained from the same sample, sequenced in a study of shared clonotypes between healthy human individuals. Terminally differentiated effector memory CD45RA+ cells were excluded by CCR7 positive selection of CD45RO-negative cells. Profiled with immunoSEQ multiplex PCR; TCRdb holds only in-frame clones, not every one. The data show more than 2 million clones, with around 93% seen just once and around 1.7% held by the top ten. Input material: naive CD8+ T cells from PBMCs. The source is a young man in good health. Some clones in this sample may be carry-over from other donors' samples.

This clone was counted a single time. The chain recombines TRBV9 with TRBJ2-2; 10 bases map to TRBD2. V shed 1 base, J shed 2 bases, and the junction held 11 bases outside the gene matches. Germline CDR1 and CDR2: SGDLS and YYNGEE. CDR3 length: 19 amino acids. The CDR3 spells CASSVSRLAGGINTGELFF. CDR3 nucleotide sequence: TGTGCCAGCAGCGTATCACGGTTAGCGGGAGGCATAAACACCGGGGAGCTGTTTTTT.

This clone was recorded only once. The J gene is TRBJ2-7, the V gene TRBV27, with D possibly being TRBD1 (6 bases). V dropped 5 bases and J dropped 3 bases, with 11 bases sitting between them. From germline, CDR1 is MNHEY and CDR2 SMNVEV (reference sequence). This CDR3 spans 13 amino acids. CDR3 region: CASSPQQGYEQYF. The CDR3 region has the DNA TGTGCCAGCAGTCCGCAACAGGGCTACGAGCAGTACTTC.

The chain recombines TRBV14 with TRBJ2-1; the match to TRBD2 covers 8 bases. The junction had 4 bases not matched to a gene; V was cut back by 6 bases and J by 0 bases. There are 15 residues in the CDR3. Per the germline V gene, CDR1 is SGHDN and CDR2 is FVKESK. CDR3 protein: CASRLSGSSYNEQFF. The CDR3 DNA sequence: TGTGCCAGCAGACTGAGCGGGAGCTCCTACAATGAGCAGTTCTTC.